This T cell receptor beta chain was documented in a study of T cells in lung cancer brain metastases (dated by TCRdb to 2016 to 2019). A note on the overall study: Of the roughly 20 patients, over 15 had a history of tobacco use, with a median of roughly 40 pack-years. Nine tenths of the roughly 20 patients received no interval therapy between primary and metastasis resection. The study compared TCR beta CDR3 repertoires between fully resected primary non-small cell lung cancers and paired brain metastases. The cohort comprised roughly 20 patients contributing about 40 specimens, one primary lung lesion and one brain metastasis each. A median age at first diagnosis of roughly 56 years was recorded for the patients, of whom roughly 9 were male and around 12 were female. DNA integrity number averaged 3.8 in both primary and metastatic specimens, with no significant difference between sites. The median interval between acquisition of the primary specimen and acquisition of the brain metastasis specimen was 300 to 400 days. Results the study describes overall, beyond this receptor: It was not possible to control for the effects of preoperative corticosteroids on T cell infiltration in brain metastases. Most clones were found to be lesion-specific, and limited overlap was observed between paired lesions (mean Morisita index roughly 0.25). DNA fragmentation in the FFPE samples may have kept the complete infiltrating T cell repertoire from being retrieved. Significantly fewer unique productive clones were found in brain metastases than in paired primaries (median around 1,500 versus 5,000). The ten most abundant clones made up a significantly larger repertoire fraction in brain metastases than primaries, suggesting clonal expansion.

Concerning this clone: Its target antigen remains unknown. No quality values exist for individual bases; no much larger clone is one base distant.

Patients underwent resection for synchronous oligometastatic disease or delayed recurrence of a solitary brain metastasis. To avoid including cancers other than NSCLC, any patient with a history of multiple malignancies was excluded. Using marked H&E slides as a guide, tumor areas were macrodissected from 5 or 6 unstained roughly 9.3 um sections that had been deparaffinized. Every specimen was formalin-fixed and paraffin-embedded (FFPE). Genomic DNA was extracted using the AllPrep DNA/RNA FFPE Kit. Each sample received between about 2.24 and 4.92 ug of genomic DNA as input, and paired samples received equal DNA input. TCR beta libraries were constructed with the immunoSEQ hsTCRbeta Kit, which uses multiplexed V and J gene primers in two PCR steps. Pooled libraries with positive and negative controls were sequenced on an Illumina MiSeq using a 100-cycle paired-end protocol. The published analysis was carried out like this. The immunoSEQ vendor processed the raw data into normalized, annotated TCR beta repertoire reports. Richness was defined as unique clones by nucleotide sequence, with iChao1 and Efron-Thisted estimators extrapolating total richness. Paired lesions were characterized and compared using Pielou's evenness, Simpson's index, top-ten clone proportional abundance, and the Morisita overlap index. The table was pulled from immuneACCESS by TCRdb, which kept in-frame rearrangements only. Such tables lose some clones; where checked, under half of the loss comes from unresolved V genes, and the rest has no known cause. V and J calls and clone size are as listed in that table; D and trimming were resolved from the DNA. The sample records under 2,000 clones, 85% to 90% of which are singletons. About 5.8% of the sample is taken by the ten largest.

Material for sequencing was tumor tissue from a brain metastasis. This sample's cell subset or site label indicates: paired resected brain metastasis. The receptor comes from a man between 60 and 70 years old with non-small cell lung cancer that had spread to the brain.

For the CDR3, the sequence is CASSTTGTSRNEQFF. At the DNA level, the sequence is TGCGCCAGCAGCACAACCGGGACTAGTAGGAATGAGCAGTTCTTC. This receptor chain uses TRBV5-1 and TRBJ2-1, and TRBD2 matches 8 of the central bases. The germline V gene specifies SGHRS as CDR1 and YFSETQ as CDR2. The CDR3, cysteine through phenylalanine, is 15 amino acids long. Just the 45-base CDR3 DNA is kept, in frame starting at base 1. Trimming removed 4 bases from V and 7 bases from J; the gene matches leave 10 bases unexplained.